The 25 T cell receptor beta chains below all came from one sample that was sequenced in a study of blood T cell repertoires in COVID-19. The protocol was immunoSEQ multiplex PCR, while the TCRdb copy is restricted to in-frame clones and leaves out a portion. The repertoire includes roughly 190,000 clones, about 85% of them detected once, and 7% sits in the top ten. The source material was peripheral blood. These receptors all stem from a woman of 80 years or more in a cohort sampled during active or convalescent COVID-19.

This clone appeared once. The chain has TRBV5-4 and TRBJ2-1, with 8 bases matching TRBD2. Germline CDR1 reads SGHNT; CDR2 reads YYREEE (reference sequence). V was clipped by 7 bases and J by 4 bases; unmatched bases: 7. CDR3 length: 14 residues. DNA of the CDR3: TGTGCCAGCGGAAGCGGGAGTTTGTACAATGAGCAGTTCTTC. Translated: CASGSGSLYNEQFF. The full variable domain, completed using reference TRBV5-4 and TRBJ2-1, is ETGVTQSPTHLIKTRGQQVTLRCSSQSGHNTVSWYQQALGQGPQFIFQYYREEENGRGNFPPRFSGLQFPNYSSELNVNALELDDSALYLCASGSGSLYNEQFFGPGTRLTVL.

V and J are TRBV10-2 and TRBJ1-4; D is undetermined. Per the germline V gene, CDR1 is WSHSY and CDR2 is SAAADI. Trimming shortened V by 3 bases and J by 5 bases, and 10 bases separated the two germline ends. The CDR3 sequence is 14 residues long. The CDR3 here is CASSDYSTNEKLFF. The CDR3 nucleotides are TGCGCCAGCAGTGATTACAGTACAAATGAAAAACTGTTTTTT.

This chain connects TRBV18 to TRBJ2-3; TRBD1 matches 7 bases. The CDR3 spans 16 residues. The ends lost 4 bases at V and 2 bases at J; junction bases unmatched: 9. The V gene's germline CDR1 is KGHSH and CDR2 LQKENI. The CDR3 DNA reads TGTGCCAGCTCACGCCTATCCGGGACAGACACAGATACGCAGTATTTT. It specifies CASSRLSGTDTDTQYF.

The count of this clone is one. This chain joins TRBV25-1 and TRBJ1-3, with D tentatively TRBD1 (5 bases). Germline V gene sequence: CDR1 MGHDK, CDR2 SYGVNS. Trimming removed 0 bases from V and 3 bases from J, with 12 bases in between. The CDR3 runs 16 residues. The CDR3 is CASSEYKSGGGNTIYF. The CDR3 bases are TGTGCCAGCAGTGAATACAAATCCGGGGGTGGAAACACCATATATTTT.

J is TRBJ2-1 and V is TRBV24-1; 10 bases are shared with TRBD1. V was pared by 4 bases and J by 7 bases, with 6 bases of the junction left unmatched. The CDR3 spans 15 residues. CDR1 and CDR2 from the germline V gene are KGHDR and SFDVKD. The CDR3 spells CATSDAGTGDNEQFF. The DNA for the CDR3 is TGTGCCACCAGTGACGCCGGGACAGGGGATAATGAGCAGTTCTTC.

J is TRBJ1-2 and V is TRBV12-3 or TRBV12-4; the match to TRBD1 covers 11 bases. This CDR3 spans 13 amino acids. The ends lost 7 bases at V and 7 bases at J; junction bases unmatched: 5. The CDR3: CASTGQGALGYTF. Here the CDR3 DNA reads TGTGCCAGCACCGGACAGGGGGCTCTTGGCTACACCTTC.

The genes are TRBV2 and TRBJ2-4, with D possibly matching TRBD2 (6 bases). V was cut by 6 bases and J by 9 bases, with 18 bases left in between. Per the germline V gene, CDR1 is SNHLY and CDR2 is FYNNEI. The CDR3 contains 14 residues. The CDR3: CASSVGGTGGIQYF. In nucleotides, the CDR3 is TGTGCCAGCAGCGTTGGAGGGACCGGAGGCATTCAGTACTTC.

The CDR3 DNA follows: TGTGCCAGCAGCTTAGGAGGGGATACGCAGTATTTT. It translates to CASSLGGDTQYF. J is TRBJ2-3 and V is TRBV11-2; D may be TRBD2 (5 bases). The V gene lost 1 base and the J gene lost 6 bases, with 5 bases spanning the gap. Germline V gives CDR1 SGHAT, CDR2 FQNNGV. CDR3 length equals 12 residues. Looking up the rest from reference TRBV11-2 and TRBJ2-3 gives the full variable domain: EAGVAQSPRYKIIEKRQSVAFWCNPISGHATLYWYQQILGQGPKLLIQFQNNGVVDDSQLPKDRFSAERLKGVDSTLKIQPAKLEDSAVYLCASSLGGDTQYFGPGTRLTVL.

The CDR3 DNA is TGTGCCAGCAGTGAAGTCGTGAGGGATGGCTACACCTTC. Translating gives CASSEVVRDGYTF. This chain links TRBV6-1 with TRBJ1-2; D remains unclear. Between the trimmed V and J ends, which lost 1 base and 6 bases, there was a span of 9 bases. The germline V gene encodes CDR1 MNHNS and CDR2 SASEGT. CDR3 length equals 13 residues.

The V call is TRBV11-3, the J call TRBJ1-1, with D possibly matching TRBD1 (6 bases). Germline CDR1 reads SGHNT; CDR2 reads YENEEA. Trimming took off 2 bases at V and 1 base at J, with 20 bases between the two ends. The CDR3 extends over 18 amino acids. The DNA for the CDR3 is TGTGCCAGCAGCTTAATGGGGAGAGCGGGGGGCACGAACACTGAAGCTTTCTTT. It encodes CASSLMGRAGGTNTEAFF.

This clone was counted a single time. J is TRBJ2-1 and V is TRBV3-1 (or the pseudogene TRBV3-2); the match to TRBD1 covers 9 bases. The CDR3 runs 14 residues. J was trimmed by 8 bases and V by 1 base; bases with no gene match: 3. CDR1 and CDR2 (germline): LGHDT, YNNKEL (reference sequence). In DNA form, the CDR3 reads TGTGCCAGCAGCCAAGGGGACAGGGTCGATGAGCAGTTCTTC. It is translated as CASSQGDRVDEQFF.

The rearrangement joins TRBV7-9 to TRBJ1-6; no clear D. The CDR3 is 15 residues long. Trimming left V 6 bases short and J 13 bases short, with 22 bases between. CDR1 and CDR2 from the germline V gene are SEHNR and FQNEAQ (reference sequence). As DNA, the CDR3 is TGTGCCAGCAGGGAAGCGGGGTCCGGGGTTTCTCCCCTCCACTTT. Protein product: CASREAGSGVSPLHF.

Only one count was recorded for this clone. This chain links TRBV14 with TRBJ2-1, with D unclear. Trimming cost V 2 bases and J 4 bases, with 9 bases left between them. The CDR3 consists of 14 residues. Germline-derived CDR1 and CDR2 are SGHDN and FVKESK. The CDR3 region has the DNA TGTGCCAGCAGCCAACCCAACAGATACAATGAGCAGTTCTTC. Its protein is CASSQPNRYNEQFF.

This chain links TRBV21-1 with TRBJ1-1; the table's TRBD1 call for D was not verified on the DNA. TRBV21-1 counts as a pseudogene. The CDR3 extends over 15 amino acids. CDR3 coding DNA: TGTGCCAGCAGCGGGTCTGGGACAGAGAACACTGAAGCTTTCTTT. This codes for CASSGSGTENTEAFF.

Written as DNA, the CDR3 is TGCGCCAGCAATCTAGCGGGAGCGAGCACAGATACGCAGTATTTT. It codes for CASNLAGASTDTQYF. The chain uses TRBV10-2 and TRBJ2-3, with 10 nucleotides matching TRBD2. This CDR3 comprises 15 residues. Germline CDR1 and CDR2: WSHSY and SAAADI. V was clipped by 7 bases and J by 0 bases; unmatched bases: 4.

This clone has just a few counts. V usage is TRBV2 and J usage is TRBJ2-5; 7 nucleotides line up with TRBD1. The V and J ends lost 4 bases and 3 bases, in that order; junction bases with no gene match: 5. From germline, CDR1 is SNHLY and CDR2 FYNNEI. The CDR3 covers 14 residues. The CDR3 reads CASSVGTEKETQYF. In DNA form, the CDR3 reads TGTGCCAGCAGTGTTGGGACAGAGAAAGAGACCCAGTACTTC.

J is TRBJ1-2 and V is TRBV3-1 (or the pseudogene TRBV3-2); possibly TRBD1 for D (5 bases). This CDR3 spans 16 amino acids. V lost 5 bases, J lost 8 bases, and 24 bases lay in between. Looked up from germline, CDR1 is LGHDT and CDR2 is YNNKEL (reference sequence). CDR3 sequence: CASSSMGGGGIWGYTF. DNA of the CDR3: TGTGCCAGCAGCTCGATGGGGGGAGGAGGAATATGGGGCTACACCTTC.

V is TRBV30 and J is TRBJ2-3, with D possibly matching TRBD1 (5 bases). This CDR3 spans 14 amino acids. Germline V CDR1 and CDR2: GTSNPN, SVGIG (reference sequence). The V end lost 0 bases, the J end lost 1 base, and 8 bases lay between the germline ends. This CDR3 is CAWSVEGGTDTQYF. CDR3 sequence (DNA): TGTGCCTGGAGTGTAGAAGGGGGCACAGATACGCAGTATTTT.

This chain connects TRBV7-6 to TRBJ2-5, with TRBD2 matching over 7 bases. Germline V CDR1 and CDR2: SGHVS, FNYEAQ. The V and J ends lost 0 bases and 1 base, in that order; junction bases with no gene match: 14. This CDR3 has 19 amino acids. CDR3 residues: CASSLARSSGKIRQETQYF. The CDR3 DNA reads TGTGCCAGCAGCTTAGCGAGGTCTAGCGGCAAAATCCGCCAAGAGACCCAGTACTTC.

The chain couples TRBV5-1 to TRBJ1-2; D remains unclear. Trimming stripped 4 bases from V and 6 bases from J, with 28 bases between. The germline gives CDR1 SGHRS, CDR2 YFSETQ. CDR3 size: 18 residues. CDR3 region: CASSDAWASTSKRHGYTF. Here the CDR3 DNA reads TGCGCCAGCAGCGACGCCTGGGCCTCTACATCCAAGAGACATGGCTACACCTTC.

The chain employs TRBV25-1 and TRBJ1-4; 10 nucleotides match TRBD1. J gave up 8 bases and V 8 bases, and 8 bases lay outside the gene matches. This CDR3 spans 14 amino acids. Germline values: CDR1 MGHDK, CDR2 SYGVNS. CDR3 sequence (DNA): TGTGCCAGCGAAAGACAGGGGGCGCAGGAAAAACTGTTTTTT. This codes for CASERQGAQEKLFF.

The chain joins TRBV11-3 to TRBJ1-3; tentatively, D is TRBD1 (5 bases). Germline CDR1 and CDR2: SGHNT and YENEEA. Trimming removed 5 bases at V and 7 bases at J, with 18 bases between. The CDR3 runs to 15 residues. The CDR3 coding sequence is TGTGCCAGCAGCCTTGGGTTAGGGGCCCTTAACACCATATATTTT. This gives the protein CASSLGLGALNTIYF.

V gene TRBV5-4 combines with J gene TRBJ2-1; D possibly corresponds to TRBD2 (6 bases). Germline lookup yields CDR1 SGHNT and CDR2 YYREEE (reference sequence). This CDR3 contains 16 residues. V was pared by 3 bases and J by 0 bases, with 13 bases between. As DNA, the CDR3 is TGTGCCAGCAGCTCTAGGGACTCCCGCTCCTACAATGAGCAGTTCTTC. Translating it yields CASSSRDSRSYNEQFF.

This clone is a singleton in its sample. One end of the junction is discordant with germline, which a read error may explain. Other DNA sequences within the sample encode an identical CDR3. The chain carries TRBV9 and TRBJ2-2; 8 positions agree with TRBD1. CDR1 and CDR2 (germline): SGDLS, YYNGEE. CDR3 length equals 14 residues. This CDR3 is CASSVVRGHGELFF. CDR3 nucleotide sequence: TGTGCCAGTAGCGTAGTCAGGGGGCACGGGGAGCTGTTTTTT.

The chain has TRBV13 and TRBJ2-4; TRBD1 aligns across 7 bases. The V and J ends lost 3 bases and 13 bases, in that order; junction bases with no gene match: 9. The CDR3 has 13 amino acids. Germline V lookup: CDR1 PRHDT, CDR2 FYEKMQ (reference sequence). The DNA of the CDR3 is TGTGCCAGCAGCTTTACGACCAGGGGGAACCAGTACTTC. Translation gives CASSFTTRGNQYF.